These 12 T cell receptor beta chains were sequenced from one sample in a study of regulatory T cells in long-lasting Graves disease. Arm-PCR of CDR3 regions and iRepertoire HTBI primers were used to build TCR beta libraries. TCRdb analysed the multiplex PCR reads with MiXCR anew, one entry per CDR3 protein. Among a few hundred thousand distinct CDR3 sequences listed, more than 20% were seen once. As for time point: persistent/refractory GD, antithyroid drugs over 5 years with positive TRAb. Scientists built the TCR library using RNA that was extracted from PBMCs. Sample: peripheral blood mononuclear cells (PBMCs), taken when the disease was refractory, from a patient treated with antithyroid drugs. The receptors come from a female donor with Graves disease.

A few counts support this clonotype. The chain uses TRBV7-9 and TRBJ2-5; a weak D match, TRBD1 (5 bases). Trimming cost V 7 bases and J 4 bases, with 13 bases left between them. The CDR3 spans 13 residues. Germline V lookup: CDR1 SEHNR, CDR2 FQNEAQ (reference sequence). The CDR3: CASIPWGRETQYF. CDR3 DNA: TGTGCCAGCATCCCGTGGGGCCGAGAGACCCAGTACTTC.

In this sample, this clonotype turned up a few times. The V call is TRBV7-8, the J call TRBJ1-3; D unclear. Germline loops: CDR1 SGHVS, CDR2 FQNEAQ. With 5 bases removed from V and 0 bases from J, the gap between germline ends came to 5 bases. The CDR3 sequence is 13 residues long. CDR3 loop: CASSQPSGNTIYF. The CDR3 region has the DNA TGTGCCAGCAGCCAACCCTCTGGAAACACCATATATTTT.

The V call is TRBV6-2 or TRBV6-3, the J call TRBJ1-4; D is ambiguous. Germline V gene data show CDR1 as MNHEY and CDR2 as SVGEGT. The CDR3 length is 15 residues. V was clipped by 0 bases and J by 8 bases, with 13 bases between them. CDR3 nucleotide sequence: TGTGCCAGCAGTTACTCAGGGCCGCCGGGGGAAAAACTGTTTTTT. As protein: CASSYSGPPGEKLFF.

This clonotype was observed many times. The CDR3 region has the DNA TGTGCCAGCAGTGAACCCCTAGCGGGATCCCAGTACTTC. Translated: CASSEPLAGSQYF. The chain uses TRBV6-1 and TRBJ2-5; 9 nucleotides line up with TRBD2. In germline, CDR1 is MNHNS, CDR2 SASEGT. V shed 2 bases, J shed 9 bases, and the junction held 4 bases outside the gene matches. The CDR3 is 13 amino acids.

The chain employs TRBV12-3 or TRBV12-4 and TRBJ2-5, with TRBD1 matching over 12 bases. J gave up 2 bases and V 4 bases, and 17 bases lay outside the gene matches. CDR3 length: 20 residues. The CDR3 nucleotides are TGTGCCAGCAGTTCACCCTCGGGACAGGGGGCCCTCTTTGGGCAAGAGACCCAGTACTTC. Its translation is CASSSPSGQGALFGQETQYF.

Comments on this clonotype: A read error may produce the germline difference seen at one junction end. The chain uses TRBV11-2 and TRBJ1-2; TRBD1 matches at 7 bases. Germline V gives CDR1 SGHAT, CDR2 FQNNGV. This CDR3 comprises 15 residues. The CDR3 bases are TGTGCCAGCAGCTTTTTAACACAGGGGATGTATGACTACACCTTC. It translates to CASSFLTQGMYDYTF.

This clonotype was detected many times. CDR3 nucleotides: TGTGCCAGCAGATCCGGAGGAGTAAACGAGCAGTACTTC. Residues: CASRSGGVNEQYF. The chain has TRBV28 and TRBJ2-7; D possibly corresponds to TRBD2 (5 bases). The CDR3 has 13 amino acids. Germline loops: CDR1 MDHEN, CDR2 SYDVKM. The V and J ends lost 6 bases and 5 bases respectively, with 14 bases between them.

The chain employs TRBV4-3 and TRBJ2-7; 12 positions agree with TRBD1. The ends lost 1 base at V and 6 bases at J; junction bases unmatched: 10. The CDR3 length is 17 residues. Germline CDR1 is LGHNA and CDR2 is YSLEER. The CDR3 sequence: CASSQGTPGQGAFEQYF. Written as DNA, the CDR3 is TGCGCCAGCAGCCAAGGAACCCCGGGACAGGGGGCGTTCGAGCAGTACTTC.

The J gene is TRBJ2-2, the V gene TRBV7-6; no firm D call. Deletions cut 5 bases from V and 7 bases from J, with 14 bases between. The germline V gene encodes CDR1 SGHVS and CDR2 FNYEAQ. The CDR3 has 14 residues. The CDR3 DNA reads TGTGCCAGCAGCACTGACAACTGGGGCGGGGAGCTGTTTTTT. Translation: CASSTDNWGGELFF.

This clonotype came up many times. This sequence joins TRBV11-1 and TRBJ2-7; D is uncertain. V was cut by 2 bases and J by 0 bases, with 8 bases left in between. Germline V gene sequence: CDR1 SGHAT, CDR2 FQDESV (reference sequence). The CDR3 is 14 residues long. DNA for the CDR3: TGTGCCAGCAGCTTAAATCGAGACTCCTACGAGCAGTACTTC. As protein: CASSLNRDSYEQYF.

This clonotype was seen at least ten times. A junction end diverges from the germline sequence, so it may reflect a read error. The chain employs TRBV18 and TRBJ1-2; a possible D gene is TRBD1 (5 bases). The CDR3 loop spans 14 amino acids. Germline CDR1 and CDR2: KGHSH and LQKENI. The CDR3 sequence is CASSPPAGNYGYTF. The CDR3 DNA follows: TGTGCCAGCTCCCCACCCGCAGGGAACTATGGCTACACCTTC.

This clonotype was counted at least ten times. The chain links TRBV28 to TRBJ2-7; 8 bases are a match to TRBD2. V dropped 3 bases and J dropped 3; count of bases not matched to a gene: 7. The CDR3 contains 15 residues. The V gene's germline CDR1 is MDHEN and CDR2 SYDVKM. The CDR3, as DNA: TGTGCCAGCAGTTTCTGGGTTAGCGGGGACTACGAGCAGTACTTC. This sequence encodes CASSFWVSGDYEQYF.